The clone carrying this T cell receptor beta chain has at least ten counts. Its cognate antigen is unknown. In germline, CDR1 is SGHTA, CDR2 FQGNSA. This CDR3 is 12 amino acids long. V gave up 4 bases and J gave up 8 bases, with 8 bases separating them. Time point specified: persistent/refractory GD, antithyroid drugs over 5 years with positive TRAb. Scientists built the TCR library using RNA that was extracted from PBMCs. The data derive from a study of regulatory T cells in long-lasting Graves disease. General study findings and limits: Preferential use of TRBV28, TRBJ1-2 and TRBJ2-5 was seen in persistent disease. Possibly, too few samples lowered accuracy. Study was limited to peripheral blood, excluding thyroid tissue.

Combining iRepertoire HTBI primers with Arm-PCR of CDR3 regions, the authors built TCR beta libraries. Original analysis: Across samples, more than 55 TRBV and roughly 13 TRBJ segments were found. One entry per CDR3 protein results from TCRdb running MiXCR on the multiplex PCR reads. TCRdb's processing, not the authors', yielded these V and J calls. Found here are around 500,000 distinct CDR3 sequences, around 20% of them singletons; the top ten hold roughly 8%. This specimen consisted of peripheral blood mononuclear cells (PBMCs), obtained when the disease was refractory, from a patient treated with antithyroid drugs. The rearrangement joins TRBV7-2 to TRBJ1-4; D is uncertain. The clonotype comes from a female donor with Graves disease. Written as DNA, the CDR3 is TGTGCCAGCAGCTCGGAAGGGGAAAAACTGTTTTTT. It is translated as CASSSEGEKLFF.